This passage covers 4 T cell receptor beta chains from one sample sequenced in a study of blood T cell repertoires in COVID-19. Profiled with immunoSEQ multiplex PCR; TCRdb holds only in-frame clones, not every one. This table holds over 100,000 clones, approximately 90% found once. Sequenced: peripheral blood. Receptor source: a middle-aged man with acute or convalescent COVID-19.

The chain has TRBV7-9 and TRBJ1-4; D unclear. The ends were cut back, 1 base at V and 8 bases at J, with 11 bases in the middle. The CDR3 length is 14 residues. Germline V gene data show CDR1 as SEHNR and CDR2 as FQNEAQ (reference sequence). For the CDR3, the DNA is TGTGCCAGCAGCTTAGGAGGGAACAAAGAAAAACTGTTTTTT. This translates into CASSLGGNKEKLFF.

The rearrangement links TRBV21-1 to TRBJ1-5; the DNA was not used to check the table's D call, TRBD1. TRBV21-1 is classified as a pseudogene. This CDR3 comprises 20 residues. CDR3 in DNA: TGTGCCAGCAGCAAAGAAGAGGGGACCGAGACAGGGGGTTTGAATCAGCCCCAGCATTTT. It specifies CASSKEEGTETGGLNQPQHF.

The chain uses TRBV6-5 and TRBJ1-6, with 8 bases lining up with TRBD1. CDR3 length: 15 amino acids. Trimming cost V 8 bases and J 10 bases; bases outside gene matches: 13. Germline-derived CDR1 and CDR2 are MNHEY and SVGAGI. The CDR3 DNA sequence: TGTGCCAGCTCTAGGACAGGGTGGGAGTACTCACCCCTCCACTTT. Translating it yields CASSRTGWEYSPLHF.

The V and J genes are TRBV2 and TRBJ2-7; the match to TRBD1 covers 9 bases. CDR1 and CDR2 from the germline V gene are SNHLY and FYNNEI. The CDR3 covers 13 residues. V trimming: 8 bases; J trimming: 7 bases; junction bases outside the gene matches: 9. Here the CDR3 reads CASGQWTGVEQYF. For the CDR3, the DNA is TGTGCCAGCGGGCAATGGACAGGGGTGGAGCAGTACTTC.